This TCR beta chain was sequenced during a study of CD8+ T cells in alopecia areata. Findings and limits, study-wide: Higher clonality than in normal scalp was seen in lesional scalp, especially alopecia totalis/universalis.

Treatment specified: oral pan-JAK inhibitor, 5-10 mg twice daily. Lesional scalp punch biopsies and peripheral blood came from alopecia areata patients. Reverse transcribed after extraction, RNA yielded cDNA as the sequencing template. Sequenced by immunoSEQ multiplex PCR; TCRdb stores in-frame clones only, minus some. The sample lists 110,000 or so clones; less than 60% were seen once. This clone was counted once. What it binds is unknown. The CDR3 spans 13 residues. Trimming removed 4 bases from V and 9 bases from J, with 16 bases in between. The germline CDR1 and CDR2 sequences are SGHNT and YYREEE (reference sequence).

This material consisted of CD4+ T cells sorted from blood, taken at week 24, from a patient treated with tofacitinib. This receptor was obtained from a human donor with alopecia areata. The chain couples TRBV5-4 to TRBJ2-5; D may match TRBD1 or TRBD2 (5 bases each). In DNA form, the CDR3 reads TGTGCCAGCAGCAACCCCGCTCGAGGGGCCCAGTACTTC. Protein sequence: CASSNPARGAQYF.